This TCR beta chain was observed in a study of OX40 agonist ivuxolimab in advanced cancers. Study-wide context: Partial responses were observed in three patients, of whom one had hepatocellular carcinoma and two had cutaneous melanoma. Study-wide points: Compared with CD4+, CD8+ T cells on average had more expanded clones. Some nonresponders also had low normalized T-cell clonal expansion. Both CD4+ and CD8+ T cell populations in blood had undergone clonal expansion by week 6 at 0.1 to 3.0 mg/kg.

As regards this clone: The antigen remains undetermined.

The germline gives CDR1 MNHNY, CDR2 SVGAGI (reference sequence). This CDR3 is 12 amino acids long. Deletions cut 6 bases from V and 3 bases from J, with 9 bases between. Clones were read by immunoSEQ multiplex PCR, and TCRdb kept only the in-frame ones, dropping some. In the table there are over 100,000 clones, 80% to 90% of which are singletons. This receptor was identified in an adult with an advanced solid tumor such as melanoma, head and neck, liver or kidney cancer. The sample here was CD4+ or CD8+ T cells sorted from blood, taken in a trial of the OX40 agonist ivuxolimab. The gene calls are TRBV6-6 and TRBJ2-7; D gene unclear. In DNA, the CDR3 is TGTGCCAGCAGACCGGGTAACTACGAGCAGTACTTC. Residues: CASRPGNYEQYF.